These 23 T cell receptor beta chains were sequenced from one sample in a study of blood T cell repertoires in COVID-19. Using immunoSEQ multiplex PCR, the repertoire was profiled, and TCRdb retains in-frame clones only, with some absent. The sample consists of about 180,000 clones, about 80% of them appearing once. Sequenced sample: peripheral blood. Receptors originate from a woman aged 65 to 85 with acute or convalescent COVID-19.

CDR3 protein: CASSPPSETQYF. Here the CDR3 DNA reads TGTGCCAGCAGTCCCCCGTCGGAGACCCAGTACTTC. J is TRBJ2-5 and V is TRBV28; unclear D gene. From germline, CDR1 is MDHEN and CDR2 SYDVKM. Trimming removed 5 bases from V and 5 bases from J, with 9 bases in between. This CDR3 is 12 amino acids long. Combining the CDR3 with reference TRBV28 and TRBJ2-5 gives the whole variable domain DVKVTQSSRYLVKRTGEKVFLECVQDMDHENMFWYRQDPGLGLRLIYFSYDVKMKEKGDIPEGYSVSREKKERFSLILESASTNQTSMYLCASSPPSETQYFGPGTRLLVL.

This sequence joins TRBV29-1 and TRBJ1-1, with 9 bases fitting TRBD1. The CDR3 has 14 residues. The J segment lost 1 base and the V segment lost 6 bases, leaving 6 bases of the junction unmatched. The germline gives CDR1 SQVTM, CDR2 ANQGSEA. CDR3 in DNA: TGCAGCGTAGGACCGGGACAGGGGAACACTGAAGCTTTCTTT. As protein: CSVGPGQGNTEAFF.

The V and J genes are TRBV18 and TRBJ1-1; possibly TRBD1 for D (6 bases). Germline V gene data show CDR1 as KGHSH and CDR2 as LQKENI. CDR3 size: 13 residues. V gave up 4 bases and J gave up 1 base, with 7 bases separating them. The CDR3 sequence is CASSQTGNTEAFF. CDR3 bases: TGTGCCAGCTCACAGACAGGGAACACTGAAGCTTTCTTT.

This clone was seen once. This sequence joins TRBV7-7 and TRBJ2-5, with D perhaps matching TRBD1 (6 bases). Germline-derived CDR1 and CDR2 are SSHAT and FNYEAQ (reference sequence). V dropped 2 bases and J dropped 5 bases, with 18 bases sitting between them. This CDR3 has 16 amino acids. CDR3 protein: CASSLSQGLGMETQYF. CDR3 bases: TGTGCCAGCAGCTTATCCCAGGGGCTTGGAATGGAGACCCAGTACTTC.

The V and J genes are TRBV9 and TRBJ2-1; 9 nucleotides agree with TRBD2. V shed 2 bases, J shed 5 bases, and the junction held 8 bases outside the gene matches. From germline, CDR1 is SGDLS and CDR2 YYNGEE. The CDR3 consists of 16 residues. The DNA for the CDR3 is TGTGCCAGCAGCGTTTATCGAACTAGCGGGCACAATGAGCAGTTCTTC. Protein product: CASSVYRTSGHNEQFF.

The chain combines TRBV15 with TRBJ2-1, with 7 bases aligning to TRBD2. The V segment lost 5 bases and the J segment 7 bases; nucleotides outside the gene matches: 17. Germline-derived CDR1 and CDR2 are LNHNV and YYDKDF (reference sequence). The CDR3 contains 17 residues. CDR3 protein: CATSERGGFGLGNEQFF. The CDR3 coding sequence is TGTGCCACCAGCGAAAGGGGAGGGTTCGGCTTAGGGAATGAGCAGTTCTTC.

V and J are TRBV9 and TRBJ1-5; no definite D call. The CDR3 runs 15 residues. In germline, CDR1 is SGDLS, CDR2 YYNGEE. V shed 1 base and J shed 4 bases, with 12 bases lying between them. The chain's CDR3 is CASSVTPGPNQPQHF. CDR3 sequence (DNA): TGTGCCAGCAGCGTAACGCCAGGCCCGAATCAGCCCCAGCATTTT.

This clone was detected a few times. The V gene is TRBV6-2 or TRBV6-3, the J gene TRBJ1-1, with 10 bases lining up with TRBD1. CDR1 is MNHEY, CDR2 SVGEGT, per germline. V trimming: 5 bases; J trimming: 11 bases; junction bases outside the gene matches: 17. This CDR3 spans 16 amino acids. As DNA, the CDR3 is TGTGCCAGCAGTCCGACAGGGGGCGGCCCCGCGTCCGGGGCTTTCTTT. As protein: CASSPTGGGPASGAFF.

The rearrangement uses TRBV2 and TRBJ2-5; D is possibly TRBD2 (6 bases). V lost 7 bases and J lost 1, with 10 bases in between. The CDR3 contains 13 residues. In germline, CDR1 is SNHLY, CDR2 FYNNEI. Here the CDR3 DNA reads TGTGCCAGCAAAGCGGGCCCCCAAGAGACCCAGTACTTC. Translated, it gives CASKAGPQETQYF.

The chain is built from TRBV28 and TRBJ1-2; weak D call: TRBD1 (5 bases). Germline V lookup: CDR1 MDHEN, CDR2 SYDVKM. The CDR3 consists of 14 residues. V was clipped by 3 bases and J by 4 bases, with 12 bases between them. The CDR3 coding sequence is TGTGCCAGCAGTTTTCGGGGGTTGGGCTATGGCTACACCTTC. As protein: CASSFRGLGYGYTF.

The gene calls are TRBV7-3 and TRBJ2-2; D perhaps matches TRBD1 (6 bases). This CDR3 has 15 residues. The germline V gene encodes CDR1 SGHTA and CDR2 FQGTGA. Trimming took 5 bases from V and 5 from J, leaving 15 bases between them. The CDR3 loop reads CASSPRQGRTGELFF. CDR3 nucleotides: TGTGCCAGCAGCCCCAGGCAGGGGAGAACCGGGGAGCTGTTTTTT.

This clone was observed a handful of times. The chain recombines TRBV5-1 with TRBJ1-4, with 9 bases matching TRBD1. The J segment lost 5 bases and the V segment lost 4 bases, leaving 15 bases of the junction unmatched. Looked up from germline, CDR1 is SGHRS and CDR2 is YFSETQ. The length of the CDR3 is 18 residues. CDR3 sequence: CASSPGTGLAGWNEKLFF. The CDR3, as DNA: TGCGCCAGCAGCCCCGGGACAGGGTTAGCAGGATGGAATGAAAAACTGTTTTTT.

The chain links TRBV7-2 to TRBJ2-1; D is perhaps TRBD2 (6 bases). Germline V gene data show CDR1 as SGHTA and CDR2 as FQGNSA. This CDR3 has 14 residues. Trimming cost V 0 bases and J 9 bases, with 12 bases left between them. Here the CDR3 DNA reads TGTGCCAGCAGCTTAGCGGTAACTAGCATTGAGCAGTTCTTC. Translated: CASSLAVTSIEQFF.

The rearrangement joins TRBV30 to TRBJ1-1; 7 bases match TRBD1. The CDR3 has 12 amino acids. Germline lookup yields CDR1 GTSNPN and CDR2 SVGIG (reference sequence). Trimming cost V 8 bases and J 4 bases; bases outside gene matches: 7. Here the CDR3 reads CAGDYRGTEAFF. The CDR3 coding sequence is TGTGCCGGTGACTACAGGGGCACTGAAGCTTTCTTT. The full variable domain, rest sourced from reference TRBV30 and TRBJ1-1, is SQTIHQWPATLVQPVGSPLSLECTVEGTSNPNLYWYRQAAGRGLQLLFYSVGIGQISSEVPQNLSASRPQDRQFILSSKKLLLSDSGFYLCAGDYRGTEAFFGQGTRLTVV.

This rearrangement joins TRBV11-3 to TRBJ2-5, with 12 bases matching TRBD1. CDR1 and CDR2 (germline): SGHNT, YENEEA. J gave up 4 bases and V 3 bases, and 3 bases lay outside the gene matches. The CDR3 length is 15 residues. The CDR3 DNA follows: TGTGCCAGCAGCTTTGGGACAGGGGGCCTAGAGACCCAGTACTTC. Encoded protein: CASSFGTGGLETQYF.

This sequence joins TRBV9 and TRBJ1-4, with TRBD1 as a possible D gene (5 bases). CDR1 SGDLS and CDR2 YYNGEE come from the germline V gene. The CDR3 runs to 15 residues. Trimming took off 3 bases at V and 8 bases at J, with 17 bases between the two ends. CDR3 bases: TGTGCCAGCAGCGCTCTTCAGGGCTTTGGGGAAAAACTGTTTTTT. This encodes CASSALQGFGEKLFF.

J is TRBJ2-7 and V is TRBV5-1; 9 bases map to TRBD1. This CDR3 is 17 amino acids long. Trimming at V came to 1 base and at J to 0 bases, leaving 8 bases not matched to a gene. Germline V gives CDR1 SGHRS, CDR2 YFSETQ. This CDR3 reads CASSLIPRQGGSYEQYF. CDR3 in DNA: TGCGCCAGCAGCTTGATCCCTAGACAGGGGGGCTCCTACGAGCAGTACTTC.

The V gene is TRBV6-6, the J gene TRBJ1-2; possible D gene TRBD1, 6 bases. V was shortened by 10 bases and J by 5 bases, with 17 bases between the two germline ends. CDR1 MNHNY and CDR2 SVGAGI come from the germline V gene (reference sequence). The CDR3 loop spans 13 amino acids. This chain's CDR3 is CAITADSVYGYTF. CDR3 nucleotides: TGTGCCATTACAGCGGACAGTGTGTATGGCTACACCTTC.

The rearrangement links TRBV9 to TRBJ2-2; 14 nucleotides align to TRBD2. This CDR3 has 16 residues. Germline CDR1 and CDR2: SGDLS and YYNGEE. The junction had 5 bases not matched to a gene; V was cut back by 3 bases and J by 7 bases. Here the CDR3 DNA reads TGTGCCAGCAGCGAGACTAGCGGGAGGGTTGGCGGGGAGCTGTTTTTT. It translates to CASSETSGRVGGELFF.

The V and J genes are TRBV5-5 and TRBJ1-3; unclear D gene. The CDR3 totals 15 residues. Germline V lookup: CDR1 SGHKS, CDR2 YYEKEE (reference sequence). Trimming stripped 1 base from V and 0 bases from J, with 8 bases between. CDR3 loop: CASSLLTVSGNTIYF. Here the CDR3 DNA reads TGTGCCAGCAGCTTGCTTACAGTCTCTGGAAACACCATATATTTT.

The chain has TRBV5-3 and TRBJ2-7; no clear D. TRBV5-3 is given ORF status, its function remaining uncertain. V lost 3 bases and J lost 5, with 12 bases in between. The CDR3 is 13 amino acids. Here the CDR3 DNA reads TGTGCCAGAAGCTACGACGACCGGGACGAGCAGTACTTC. It codes for CARSYDDRDEQYF.

This clone was observed a few times. The V and J genes are TRBV9 and TRBJ2-1; the match to TRBD2 covers 10 bases. The CDR3 runs to 17 residues. From germline, CDR1 is SGDLS and CDR2 YYNGEE. Trimming removed 4 bases from V and 6 bases from J; junction bases left unmatched: 13. The DNA for the CDR3 is TGTGCCAGCAGCTCGGGTCGAGCGGGAGGGTGGTTCAATGAGCAGTTCTTC. This translates into CASSSGRAGGWFNEQFF.

This sequence joins TRBV28 and TRBJ1-1; 8 bases fit TRBD1. The CDR3 sequence is 16 residues long. Germline values: CDR1 MDHEN, CDR2 SYDVKM. J gave up 4 bases and V 8 bases, and 15 bases lay outside the gene matches. The CDR3 loop reads CASPGTQGAGGTEAFF. In nucleotides, the CDR3 is TGTGCCAGCCCGGGAACGCAGGGGGCAGGTGGCACTGAAGCTTTCTTT.